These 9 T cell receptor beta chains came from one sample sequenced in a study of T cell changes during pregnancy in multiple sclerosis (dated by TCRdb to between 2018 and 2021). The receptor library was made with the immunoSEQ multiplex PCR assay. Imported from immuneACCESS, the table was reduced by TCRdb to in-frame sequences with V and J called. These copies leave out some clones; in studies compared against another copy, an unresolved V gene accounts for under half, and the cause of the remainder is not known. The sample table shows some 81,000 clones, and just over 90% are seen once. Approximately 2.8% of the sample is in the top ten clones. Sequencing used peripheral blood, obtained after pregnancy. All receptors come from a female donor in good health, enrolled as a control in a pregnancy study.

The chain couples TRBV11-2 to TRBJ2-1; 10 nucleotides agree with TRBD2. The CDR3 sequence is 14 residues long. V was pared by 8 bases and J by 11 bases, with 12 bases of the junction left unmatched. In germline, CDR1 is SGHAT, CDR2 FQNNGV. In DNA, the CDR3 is TGTGCCAGCTACCGACTAGCGGGTGACGGGAAGCAGTTCTTC. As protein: CASYRLAGDGKQFF.

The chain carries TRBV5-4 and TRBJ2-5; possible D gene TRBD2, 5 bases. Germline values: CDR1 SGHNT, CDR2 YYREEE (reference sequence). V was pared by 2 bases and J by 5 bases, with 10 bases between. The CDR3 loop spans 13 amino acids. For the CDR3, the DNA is TGTGCCAGCAGCTTCCCTAGCCGGGAGACCCAGTACTTC. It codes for CASSFPSRETQYF. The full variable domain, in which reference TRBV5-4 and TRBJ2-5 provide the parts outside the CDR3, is ETGVTQSPTHLIKTRGQQVTLRCSSQSGHNTVSWYQQALGQGPQFIFQYYREEENGRGNFPPRFSGLQFPNYSSELNVNALELDDSALYLCASSFPSRETQYFGPGTRLLVL.

CDR3 residues: CASSRSGGAGETQYF. CDR3 bases: TGTGCCAGCAGCCGTAGCGGGGGGGCCGGAGAGACCCAGTACTTC. V and J are TRBV5-4 and TRBJ2-5, with 11 bases lining up with TRBD2. The CDR3 consists of 15 residues. Germline V gives CDR1 SGHNT, CDR2 YYREEE (reference sequence). The V and J ends lost 4 bases and 4 bases, in that order; junction bases with no gene match: 6. Using reference TRBV5-4 and TRBJ2-5 for the parts outside the CDR3, the full variable domain is ETGVTQSPTHLIKTRGQQVTLRCSSQSGHNTVSWYQQALGQGPQFIFQYYREEENGRGNFPPRFSGLQFPNYSSELNVNALELDDSALYLCASSRSGGAGETQYFGPGTRLLVL.

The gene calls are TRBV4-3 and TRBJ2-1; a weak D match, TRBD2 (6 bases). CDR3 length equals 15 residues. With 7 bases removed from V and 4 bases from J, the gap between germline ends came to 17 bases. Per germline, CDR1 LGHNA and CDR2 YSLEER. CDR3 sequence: CASTRDAGLYNEQFF. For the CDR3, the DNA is TGCGCCAGCACGCGGGACGCAGGACTTTACAATGAGCAGTTCTTC.

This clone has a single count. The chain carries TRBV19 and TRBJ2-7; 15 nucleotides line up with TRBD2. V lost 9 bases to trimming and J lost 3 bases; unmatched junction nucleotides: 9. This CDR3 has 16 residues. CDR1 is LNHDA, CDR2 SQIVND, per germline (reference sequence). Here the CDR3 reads CASNTGTSGGNYEQYF. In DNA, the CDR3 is TGTGCCAGCAACACCGGGACTAGCGGGGGGAACTACGAGCAGTACTTC.

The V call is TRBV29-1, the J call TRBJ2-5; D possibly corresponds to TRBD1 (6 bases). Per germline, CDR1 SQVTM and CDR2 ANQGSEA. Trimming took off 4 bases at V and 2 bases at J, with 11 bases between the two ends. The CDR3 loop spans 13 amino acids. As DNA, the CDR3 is TGCAGCGTTGGGGCCGGGACACAAGAGACCCAGTACTTC. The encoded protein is CSVGAGTQETQYF.

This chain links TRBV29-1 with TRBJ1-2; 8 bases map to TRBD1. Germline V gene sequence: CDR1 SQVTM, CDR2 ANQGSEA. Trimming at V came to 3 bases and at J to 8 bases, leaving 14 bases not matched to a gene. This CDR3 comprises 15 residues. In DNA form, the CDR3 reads TGCAGCGTTGATTCGGGACAGGCCCGCCGAGGGGGCTACACCTTC. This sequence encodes CSVDSGQARRGGYTF.

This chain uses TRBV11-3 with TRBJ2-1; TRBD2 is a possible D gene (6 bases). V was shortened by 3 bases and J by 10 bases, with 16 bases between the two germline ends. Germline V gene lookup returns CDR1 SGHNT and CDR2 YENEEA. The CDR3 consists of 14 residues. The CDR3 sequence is CASSLGGILGEQFF. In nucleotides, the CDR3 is TGTGCCAGCAGCTTGGGGGGTATACTAGGAGAGCAGTTCTTC.

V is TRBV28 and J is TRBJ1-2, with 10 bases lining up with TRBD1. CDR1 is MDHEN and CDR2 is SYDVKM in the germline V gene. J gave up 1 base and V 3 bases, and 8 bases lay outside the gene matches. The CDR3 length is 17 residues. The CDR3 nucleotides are TGTGCCAGCAGTTTTCTTATTCGGGACAGGGGTAACTATGGCTACACCTTC. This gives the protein CASSFLIRDRGNYGYTF.